One and the same sample provided the 7 T cell receptor beta chains below, sequenced in a study of T-cell memory formation after mild COVID-19. In TCRdb, the 5' RACE reads were re-called with MiXCR into one record per CDR3 protein. The table records around 250,000 distinct CDR3 sequences, around 15% of them present only once. Material: PBMCs or a T cell subset sorted from them (not recorded which). The source is a man aged 18 to 30 who had mild COVID-19 (a few samples of this study predate the infection). Cell type and time point are not known.

In its sample, this clonotype was seen a few times. The gene calls are TRBV19 and TRBJ2-7; TRBD1 might be the D (6 bases). The CDR3 loop spans 14 amino acids. Between the trimmed V and J ends, which lost 5 bases and 1 base, there was a span of 12 bases. Germline V CDR1 and CDR2: LNHDA, SQIVND (reference sequence). The CDR3 is CASSPWDTSYEQYF. DNA of the CDR3: TGTGCCAGTAGTCCTTGGGACACATCCTACGAGCAGTACTTC.

The genes are TRBV10-3 and TRBJ2-7; TRBD1 agrees at 7 bases. Germline loops: CDR1 ENHRY, CDR2 SYGVKD. This CDR3 contains 14 residues. The junction had 9 bases not matched to a gene; V was cut back by 10 bases and J by 0 bases. For the CDR3, the DNA is TGTGCCACCGGGGACAGCTTGACCTCCTACGAGCAGTACTTC. This sequence encodes CATGDSLTSYEQYF.

This chain uses TRBV15 with TRBJ1-3; no clear D gene. V was trimmed by 5 bases and J by 3 bases, leaving 14 bases between them. This CDR3 comprises 15 residues. From germline, CDR1 is LNHNV and CDR2 YYDKDF (reference sequence). The CDR3 DNA reads TGTGCCACCAGCGAAGATGAGGGCGGTGGAAACACCATATATTTT. Residues: CATSEDEGGGNTIYF.

V gene TRBV5-4 combines with J gene TRBJ2-3, with TRBD2 identical over 13 bases. Germline V lookup: CDR1 SGHNT, CDR2 YYREEE (reference sequence). Trimming took 4 bases from V and 3 from J; bases not matched to a gene: 8. The CDR3 runs 17 residues. CDR3 sequence (DNA): TGTGCCAGCAGCGCCGGGACTAGCGGGGTGAGGACAGATACGCAGTATTTT. It specifies CASSAGTSGVRTDTQYF. Full variable domain (rest looked up from reference TRBV5-4 and TRBJ2-3): ETGVTQSPTHLIKTRGQQVTLRCSSQSGHNTVSWYQQALGQGPQFIFQYYREEENGRGNFPPRFSGLQFPNYSSELNVNALELDDSALYLCASSAGTSGVRTDTQYFGPGTRLTVL.

This clonotype was observed at least ten times. V is TRBV7-9 and J is TRBJ2-7, with D tentatively TRBD2 (5 bases). Germline V gene lookup returns CDR1 SEHNR and CDR2 FQNEAQ (reference sequence). This CDR3 has 13 amino acids. The V and J ends lost 3 bases and 7 bases respectively, with 13 bases between them. CDR3 DNA: TGTGCCAGCAGCTTCGGGGTGATGTGGGAGCAGTACTTC. Translating it yields CASSFGVMWEQYF.

This clonotype has a count of ten or more. The genes are TRBV5-1 and TRBJ1-6; no definite D call. Looked up from germline, CDR1 is SGHRS and CDR2 is YFSETQ. The CDR3 runs 14 residues. Trimming stripped 0 bases from V and 10 bases from J, with 11 bases between. In DNA form, the CDR3 reads TGCGCCAGCAGCTTGGAACAGCCCGGATCACCCCTCCACTTT. Translation: CASSLEQPGSPLHF.

This clonotype was counted between two and nine times. This chain links TRBV5-1 with TRBJ1-3; the D gene is possibly TRBD1 (6 bases). V shed 4 bases and J shed 1 base, with 15 bases lying between them. This CDR3 has 16 residues. The germline gives CDR1 SGHRS, CDR2 YFSETQ. In DNA, the CDR3 is TGCGCCAGCAGCGACCTGGGACAACCTTCTGGAAACACCATATATTTT. This codes for CASSDLGQPSGNTIYF.